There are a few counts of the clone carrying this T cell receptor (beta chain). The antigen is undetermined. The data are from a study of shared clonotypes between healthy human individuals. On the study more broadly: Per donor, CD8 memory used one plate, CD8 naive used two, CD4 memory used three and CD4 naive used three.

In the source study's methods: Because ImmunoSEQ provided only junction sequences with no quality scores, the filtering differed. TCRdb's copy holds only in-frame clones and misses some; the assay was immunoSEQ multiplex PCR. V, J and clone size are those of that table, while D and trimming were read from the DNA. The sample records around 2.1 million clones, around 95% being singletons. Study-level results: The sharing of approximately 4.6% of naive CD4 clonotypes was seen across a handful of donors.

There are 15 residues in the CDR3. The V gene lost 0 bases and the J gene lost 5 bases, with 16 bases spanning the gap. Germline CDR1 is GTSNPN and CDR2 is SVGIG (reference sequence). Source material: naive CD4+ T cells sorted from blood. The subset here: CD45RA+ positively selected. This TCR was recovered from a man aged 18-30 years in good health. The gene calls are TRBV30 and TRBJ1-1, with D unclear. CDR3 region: CAWSVSGPSGTEAFF. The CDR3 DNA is TGTGCCTGGAGTGTCTCGGGCCCAAGTGGGACTGAAGCTTTCTTT.